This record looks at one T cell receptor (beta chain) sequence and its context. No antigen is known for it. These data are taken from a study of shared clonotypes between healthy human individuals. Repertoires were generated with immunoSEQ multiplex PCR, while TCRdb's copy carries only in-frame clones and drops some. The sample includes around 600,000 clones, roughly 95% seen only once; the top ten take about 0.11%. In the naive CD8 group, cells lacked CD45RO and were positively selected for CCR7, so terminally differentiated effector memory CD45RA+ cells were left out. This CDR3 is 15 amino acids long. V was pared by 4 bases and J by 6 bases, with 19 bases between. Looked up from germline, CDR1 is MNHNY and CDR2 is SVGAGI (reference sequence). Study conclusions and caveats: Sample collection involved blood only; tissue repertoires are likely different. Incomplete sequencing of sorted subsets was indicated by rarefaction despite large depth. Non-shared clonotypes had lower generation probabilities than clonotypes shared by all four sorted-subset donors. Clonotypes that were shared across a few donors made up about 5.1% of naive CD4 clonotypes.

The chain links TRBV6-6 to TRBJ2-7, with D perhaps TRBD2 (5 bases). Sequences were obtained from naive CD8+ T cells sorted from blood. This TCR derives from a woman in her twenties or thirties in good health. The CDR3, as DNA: TGTGCCAGCAGTTCATCTGGTTGGGAAGGAGGCGAGCAGTACTTC. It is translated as CASSSSGWEGGEQYF.